This TCR beta chain was recorded in a study of identical twins. Study outcomes and limitations: Insertions ran lower in abundant cord blood beta clonotypes, though not in memory repertoires.

This CDR3 comprises 11 residues. Germline CDR1 reads DFQATT; CDR2 reads SNEGSKA (reference sequence). Trimming took 5 bases from V and 8 from J, leaving 10 bases between them. This clonotype was seen only a few times. Antigen specificity is unknown. A universal primer site was created by template switching, with the cDNA bearing unique molecular identifiers. A single record per CDR3 protein comes from TCRdb applying MiXCR to the 5' RACE reads. The sample lists 700,000 or so distinct CDR3 sequences; 21% were seen once. These data were likewise used in another study, on T cells expressing NK-cell markers. From that study: Within the sequenced cohort of eight donors, seven exhibited HCMV seropositivity and one was seronegative.

This chain uses TRBV20-1 with TRBJ1-3; D gene unclear. The sequenced sample consisted of PBMCs. This sequence was found in a woman under 30 in good health. CDR3 coding DNA: TGCAGTGCTCACCTCGTAGACACCATATATTTT. This gives the protein CSAHLVDTIYF.